Given below is one T cell receptor (beta chain) in context. Its antigen is not known. The study ran its PCR with 60 Vbeta and 13 Jbeta primers. This table comes from immunoSEQ multiplex PCR, and its TCRdb copy is limited to in-frame clones, with some not included. The table shows 150,000 or so clones, with approximately 82% occurring only once. The source of the sample is a study of cytomegalovirus exposure and HLA in healthy donors. Points from the study as a whole: Later, an analysis showed that TCR beta chains associated with HLA were more clonally expanded than others that were equally common. The study put 150 to 200 TCR beta chains on its list as cytomegalovirus-associated. Analyses of presence and absence presupposed an approximately uniform sequencing depth across donors.

The study sampled nominally healthy donors, though unrecorded immune exposures were likely. This TCR was recovered from a male donor in good health and CMV-seropositive. Input material: PBMCs.

This CDR3 reads CASTIQDEQFF. The CDR3 region has the DNA TGTGCCAGTACGATCCAGGATGAGCAGTTCTTC. The rearrangement uses TRBV19 and TRBJ2-1; D ambiguous. Deletions cut 7 bases from V and 8 bases from J, with 9 bases between. Looked up from germline, CDR1 is LNHDA and CDR2 is SQIVND (reference sequence). The CDR3 contains 11 residues.